This TCR beta chain was sequenced for a study of blood T cell repertoires in COVID-19. About the study: Sites in the United States, Italy and Spain provided acute and convalescent COVID-19 samples. Nucleic acid was either cDNA or gDNA, and it came from T cells, B-cell-depleted T cells, or PBMCs.

The CDR3 has 13 amino acids. Deletions cut 1 base from V and 6 bases from J, with 9 bases between. How the authors handled the data: Reference gene primer amplification gave estimated nucleated cell counts. Assay used: immunoSEQ multiplex PCR; TCRdb lists only in-frame clones, some missing. From that table come the V and J calls and clone size; the DNA was used to work out D and trimming. The repertoire consists of 100,000 to 150,000 clones, with less than 90% occurring once and the leading ten covering 25% to 30%. This rearrangement joins TRBV12-3 or TRBV12-4 to TRBJ1-1; D unresolved. This sequence originates from a woman of 80 years or more with acute or convalescent COVID-19. Sequenced material: peripheral blood. The CDR3: CASSLEEAAEAFF. The CDR3 nucleotides are TGTGCCAGCAGTTTAGAGGAGGCGGCTGAAGCTTTCTTT.